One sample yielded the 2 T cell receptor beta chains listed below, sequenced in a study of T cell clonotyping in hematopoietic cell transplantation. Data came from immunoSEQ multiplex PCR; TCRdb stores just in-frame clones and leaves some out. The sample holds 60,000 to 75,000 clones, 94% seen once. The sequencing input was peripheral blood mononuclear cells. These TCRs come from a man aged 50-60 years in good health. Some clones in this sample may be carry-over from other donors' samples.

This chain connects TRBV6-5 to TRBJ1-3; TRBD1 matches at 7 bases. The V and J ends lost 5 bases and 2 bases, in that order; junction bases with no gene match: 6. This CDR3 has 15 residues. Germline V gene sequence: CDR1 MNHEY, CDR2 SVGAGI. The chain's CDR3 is CASSATGEAGNTIYF. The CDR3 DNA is TGTGCCAGCAGTGCTACAGGGGAAGCTGGAAACACCATATATTTT.

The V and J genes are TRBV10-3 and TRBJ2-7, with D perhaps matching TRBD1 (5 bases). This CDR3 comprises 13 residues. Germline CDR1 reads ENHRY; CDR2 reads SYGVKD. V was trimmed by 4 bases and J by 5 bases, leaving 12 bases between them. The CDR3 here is CAISGQYSDEQYF. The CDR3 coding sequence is TGTGCCATCAGTGGACAGTATTCGGACGAGCAGTACTTC.